These T cell receptor beta chains were read from a single sample in a study of blood T cell repertoires in COVID-19. Profiled with immunoSEQ multiplex PCR; TCRdb holds only in-frame clones, not every one. The top ten clones hold more than 2.5% of a sample with 65,000 or so clones, under 90% of them seen once. Sequences were obtained from peripheral blood. The receptors derive from a middle-aged man with active COVID-19. Each CDR3 is given with its conserved first and last residue. The D gene is left open where the match is weak. A clone size is listed for some rows: how often the clone was seen (once, few, many), or a class if it is expanded.

-	TRBV4-1	TRBJ2-1	-	TGCGCCAGCAGCCCCCGACTAGGTGCCTACAATGAGCAGTTCTTC	CASSPRLGAYNEQFF
-	TRBV28	TRBJ2-2	TRBD2	TGTGCCAGCAGGGCCCCGGGGGGGAAGGCCGGGGAGCTGTTTTTT	CASRAPGGKAGELFF
-	TRBV9	TRBJ1-2	-	TGTGCCAGCAGCGATTCAATGGGGCCCCCGGATGGCTACACCTTC	CASSDSMGPPDGYTF
-	TRBV7-2	TRBJ2-2	-	TGTGCCAGCAGCTTAGATGGGGCCCCCGGAACCGGGGAGCTGTTTTTT	CASSLDGAPGTGELFF
-	TRBV5-1	TRBJ2-3	-	TGCGCCAGCAGACGGACAGGGTTTAGCGGGGGTAGCACAGATACGCAGTATTTT	CASRRTGFSGGSTDTQYF
-	TRBV6-6	TRBJ2-3	TRBD1	TGTGCCAGCAGTACGACAGGGGGCGGGACAGATACGCAGTATTTT	CASSTTGGGTDTQYF
-	TRBV12-5	TRBJ2-7	TRBD2	TGTGCTAGTGGTTTGGAGCCGAGGCGCGGACTAGCGGGGGGGCTCTACGAGCAGTACTTC	CASGLEPRRGLAGGLYEQYF
-	TRBV5-4	TRBJ2-2	TRBD2	TGTGCCAGCAGCATTCCTAGCGGGGGGGAAATCGGGGAGCTGTTTTTT	CASSIPSGGEIGELFF
-	TRBV5-4	TRBJ1-6	TRBD1	TGTGCCAGCAGCTTAGACAGGGGGCAGAACTCACCCCTCCACTTT	CASSLDRGQNSPLHF
few	TRBV5-4	TRBJ2-7	TRBD2	TGTGCCAGCAGCTTGACCGGGAGGAAGGACGAGCAGTACTTC	CASSLTGRKDEQYF
-	TRBV2	TRBJ2-3	-	TGTGCCAGCAGTGAACTAGTTGTGCAGTATTTT	CASSELVVQYF
-	TRBV18	TRBJ2-5	-	TGTGCCAGCTCACCACGGCAGCAGGTCCAAGAGACCCAGTACTTC	CASSPRQQVQETQYF
few	TRBV11-2	TRBJ2-5	TRBD2	TGTGCCAGCAGCCCCTATGGCGGGGGGGCTGAGACCCAGTACTTC	CASSPYGGGAETQYF
-	TRBV9	TRBJ2-1	-	TGTGCCAGCAGCGTAGAAAGTGGGAGTAGCTCCTACAATGAGCAGTTCTTC	CASSVESGSSSYNEQFF
-	TRBV19	TRBJ1-5	-	TGTGCCAGTAGTATAGATCGACAGACCAATCAGCCCCAGCATTTT	CASSIDRQTNQPQHF
-	TRBV4-1	TRBJ2-1	TRBD2	TGCGCCAGCAGCCAAGAGGGACTAGCGGAGATAAGCTCCTACAATGAGCAGTTCTTC	CASSQEGLAEISSYNEQFF
-	TRBV6-2/TRBV6-3	TRBJ2-3	-	TGTGCCAGCAGTCGTATCCGGAGCGGTGGCACAGATACGCAGTATTTT	CASSRIRSGGTDTQYF
few	TRBV7-9	TRBJ1-1	-	TGTGCCAGCAGCGTACCGGGACAAGGGACTGAAGCTTTCTTT	CASSVPGQGTEAFF
-	TRBV5-4	TRBJ2-7	TRBD2	TGTGCCAGCAGGGTAGACGGGGGGGAGCAGTACTTC	CASRVDGGEQYF
-	TRBV3-1/TRBV3-2	TRBJ1-2	TRBD1	TGTGCCAGCAGACGACAGGGTCAGAACTATGGCTACACCTTC	CASRRQGQNYGYTF
-	TRBV6-1	TRBJ1-1	-	TGTGCCAGCAGTGAAGTCACGACAGGTTGGGGTATCGCTGAAGCTTTCTTT	CASSEVTTGWGIAEAFF
-	TRBV18	TRBJ1-2	TRBD1	TGTGCCAGCTCACCCGCGACAGGGGTGGATGGCTACACCTTC	CASSPATGVDGYTF
-	TRBV28	TRBJ2-3	-	TGTGCCAGCAGTTTAGAGGACTTTCCGGCGGTCACAGATACGCAGTATTTT	CASSLEDFPAVTDTQYF
-	TRBV24-1	TRBJ2-3	-	TGTGCCACCAGTGGCCGCGACACAGATACGCAGTATTTT	CATSGRDTDTQYF
-	TRBV11-3	TRBJ2-3	-	TGTGCCAGCAGCTTAGGCGAAATAACAGATACGCAGTATTTT	CASSLGEITDTQYF
-	TRBV6-6	TRBJ2-3	TRBD2	TGTGCCAGCAGCCGCGGGACTAGATCAGATACGCAGTATTTT	CASSRGTRSDTQYF
-	TRBV14	TRBJ1-1	TRBD1	TGTGCCAGCAGTCGCAGCAGGGGGCGAGGGGCGTTAGCTTTCTTT	CASSRSRGRGALAFF
-	TRBV5-1	TRBJ2-1	-	TGCGCCAGCAAGAGGGAGACCTCCTACAATGAGCAGTTCTTC	CASKRETSYNEQFF
-	TRBV10-3	TRBJ2-5	TRBD2	TGTGCCATCAGTGAGAGCGGGGGACTGAGACAGACCCAGTACTTC	CAISESGGLRQTQYF
-	TRBV9	TRBJ2-2	-	TGTGCCAGCAGCGTTGCAGGGGTCGGGGAGCTGTTTTTT	CASSVAGVGELFF
-	TRBV4-1	TRBJ2-5	TRBD2	TGCGCCAGCAGCCAAGAAAAAACTAGCGTAGAGACCCAGTACTTC	CASSQEKTSVETQYF
-	TRBV7-9	TRBJ2-5	TRBD2	TGTGCCAGCAGCAACGCCGGGACTAGGATCGGGGAGACCCAGTACTTC	CASSNAGTRIGETQYF
-	TRBV11-2	TRBJ2-1	TRBD2	TGTGCCAGCAGCTTTGATACTAGCGCGGTTGAGCAGTTCTTC	CASSFDTSAVEQFF
-	TRBV7-2	TRBJ2-3	TRBD2	TGTGCCAGCAGCTTGGGAGGGGCTGATACGCAGTATTTT	CASSLGGADTQYF
few	TRBV4-1	TRBJ1-3	-	TGCGCCAGCAGCCAAGTGCTGAGCGGAAACACCATATATTTT	CASSQVLSGNTIYF
-	TRBV4-3	TRBJ1-6	-	TGCGCCAGCAGTCCCCAGACGGAGATGAATTCACCCCTCCACTTT	CASSPQTEMNSPLHF
-	TRBV5-1	TRBJ2-7	-	TGCGCCAGCAGCAGCAGGGTTGGGGCCGCCTACGAGCAGTACTTC	CASSSRVGAAYEQYF
-	TRBV11-2	TRBJ2-2	-	TGTGCCAGCAGCTTAGATTTTTCGGACACCGGGGAGCTGTTTTTT	CASSLDFSDTGELFF
-	TRBV11-2	TRBJ1-1	-	TGTGCCAGCAGCTTAACAGGGCGGTCGGCCACTGAAGCTTTCTTT	CASSLTGRSATEAFF
-	TRBV21-1	TRBJ2-6	-	TGTGCCTCCAATGGGGACAGGGCCTCTCCCTGCTCTGGGGCCAACGTCCTGACTTTC	CASNGDRASPCSGANVLTF
-	TRBV7-9	TRBJ2-2	-	TGTGCCAGCAGCTTAGTGCGCACCGGGGAGCTGTTTTTT	CASSLVRTGELFF
-	TRBV19	TRBJ1-1	-	TGTGCCAGTACCCCCCGGGGGGGCTGGGACACTGAAGCTTTCTTT	CASTPRGGWDTEAFF